Each of the 22 T cell receptor beta chains below was sequenced from the same sample in a study of CD8 T cell repertoires and HIV-1 epitope variants. Generated by immunoSEQ multiplex PCR, the TCRdb table keeps only in-frame clones and is missing some. Here the sample spans a few thousand clones, around three fifths being singletons. No antigens are known for them. The material sequenced was cultured CD8+ T cells derived from PBMCs. Every receptor here comes from a male donor with HIV.

The genes are TRBV5-6 and TRBJ1-1; D is unclear. The V gene's germline CDR1 is SGHDT and CDR2 YYEEEE. V lost 0 bases to trimming and J lost 0 bases, with 9 bases between them. The CDR3 consists of 15 residues. CDR3 in DNA: TGTGCCAGCAGCTTGGGGGCAGCAATGAACACTGAAGCTTTCTTT. This gives the protein CASSLGAAMNTEAFF. Together with reference TRBV5-6 and TRBJ1-1, the CDR3 gives the full variable domain: DAGVTQSPTHLIKTRGQQVTLRCSPKSGHDTVSWYQQALGQGPQFIFQYYEEEERQRGNFPDRFSGHQFPNYSSELNVNALLLGDSALYLCASSLGAAMNTEAFFGQGTRLTVV.

This chain uses TRBV7-8 with TRBJ1-1; perhaps TRBD1 as D (5 bases). The CDR3 has 15 amino acids. Germline CDR1 and CDR2: SGHVS and FQNEAQ. The ends were cut back, 5 bases at V and 3 bases at J, with 16 bases in the middle. CDR3 region: CASSLPLGEDTEAFF. The CDR3, as DNA: TGTGCCAGCAGCCTACCCCTGGGGGAAGACACTGAAGCTTTCTTT.

V usage is TRBV28 and J usage is TRBJ1-1; 8 bases are shared with TRBD1. With V trimmed by 2 bases and J by 0 bases, 8 bases remained unmatched. Germline V gives CDR1 MDHEN, CDR2 SYDVKM. The CDR3 is 17 residues long. CDR3 loop: CASSLMAGGEMNTEAFF. The DNA of the CDR3 is TGTGCCAGCAGTTTAATGGCAGGGGGCGAGATGAACACTGAAGCTTTCTTT. The full variable domain, completed using reference TRBV28 and TRBJ1-1, is DVKVTQSSRYLVKRTGEKVFLECVQDMDHENMFWYRQDPGLGLRLIYFSYDVKMKEKGDIPEGYSVSREKKERFSLILESASTNQTSMYLCASSLMAGGEMNTEAFFGQGTRLTVV.

The chain carries TRBV13 and TRBJ2-7, with D perhaps given as TRBD1 or TRBD2 (5 bases each). The CDR3 extends over 16 amino acids. V lost 3 bases to trimming and J lost 0 bases, with 15 bases between them. Germline V CDR1 and CDR2: PRHDT, FYEKMQ (reference sequence). In nucleotides, the CDR3 is TGTGCCAGCAGCTTGGGACCGCCGACTGCCTCCTACGAGCAGTACTTC. Its protein is CASSLGPPTASYEQYF.

The chain employs TRBV5-4 and TRBJ2-5, with D perhaps TRBD2 (6 bases). Trimming removed 0 bases at V and 4 bases at J, with 10 bases between. This CDR3 has 14 amino acids. In germline, CDR1 is SGHNT, CDR2 YYREEE (reference sequence). In nucleotides, the CDR3 is TGTGCCAGCAGCTTGGAGGGAGGATCAGAGACCCAGTACTTC. It yields the protein CASSLEGGSETQYF.

This clone was seen a handful of times. This CDR3 reads CASSHREGYEKLFF. As DNA, the CDR3 is TGTGCCAGCAGCCACCGGGAGGGCTATGAAAAACTGTTTTTT. The chain carries TRBV7-6 and TRBJ1-4, with unresolved D. Germline V CDR1 and CDR2: SGHVS, FNYEAQ. Trimming shortened V by 5 bases and J by 6 bases, and 13 bases separated the two germline ends. CDR3 length: 14 amino acids.

The CDR3 loop reads CASSAGQAYNEQFF. The CDR3 region has the DNA TGTGCCAGCAGTGCCGGACAGGCTTACAATGAGCAGTTCTTC. V gene TRBV28 combines with J gene TRBJ2-1; TRBD1 agrees at 7 bases. Losses at the gene ends were 5 bases for V and 4 bases for J; bases not matched to a gene: 5. CDR1 MDHEN and CDR2 SYDVKM come from the germline V gene. The CDR3 contains 14 residues.

The chain combines TRBV6-1 with TRBJ2-1, with a tentative D call TRBD2 (5 bases). The CDR3 sequence is 16 residues long. V was trimmed by 3 bases and J by 5 bases, leaving 17 bases between them. Germline V gives CDR1 MNHNS, CDR2 SASEGT. The CDR3 loop reads CASSDYHPAGHNEQFF. In DNA form, the CDR3 reads TGTGCCAGCAGTGACTACCATCCTGCGGGTCACAATGAGCAGTTCTTC.

Only a few counts were recorded for this clone. The V call is TRBV7-2, the J call TRBJ1-4, with D possibly TRBD1 on 5 matching bases. Between the trimmed V and J ends, which lost 1 base and 3 bases, there was a span of 12 bases. The CDR3 sequence is 16 residues long. In germline, CDR1 is SGHTA, CDR2 FQGNSA. The DNA of the CDR3 is TGTGCCAGCAGCTTAGGACCAGGGAGGGCTAATGAAAAACTGTTTTTT. This gives the protein CASSLGPGRANEKLFF. The entire variable domain, with the rest obtained from reference TRBV7-2 and TRBJ1-4, is as follows: GAGVSQSPSNKVTEKGKDVELRCDPISGHTALYWYRQSLGQGLEFLIYFQGNSAPDKSGLPSDRFSAERTGGSVSTLTIQRTQQEDSAVYLCASSLGPGRANEKLFFGSGTQLSVL.

In this sample, this clone turned up a few times. The DNA for the CDR3 is TGTGCCACCAGCCAAGAAGGGCTGGAAGCTTTCTTT. This translates into CATSQEGLEAFF. This chain connects TRBV15 to TRBJ1-1; D call uncertain. Germline values: CDR1 LNHNV, CDR2 YYDKDF (reference sequence). Trimming left V 5 bases short and J 8 bases short, with 12 bases between. The CDR3 runs to 12 residues.

J is TRBJ1-2 and V is TRBV5-8; unclear D gene. V lost 1 base to trimming and J lost 8 bases, with 9 bases between them. Looked up from germline, CDR1 is SGHTS and CDR2 is YDEGEE. The CDR3 is 12 residues long. The CDR3 region is CASSLRAGGYTF. DNA of the CDR3: TGTGCCAGCAGCTTGCGGGCGGGGGGCTACACCTTC.

The chain is built from TRBV15 and TRBJ2-2; D remains unclear. V was trimmed by 4 bases and J by 2 bases, leaving 11 bases between them. This CDR3 is 15 amino acids long. The germline gives CDR1 LNHNV, CDR2 YYDKDF (reference sequence). This CDR3 is CATSIRPVNTGELFF. Written as DNA, the CDR3 is TGTGCCACCAGCATTAGACCGGTAAACACCGGGGAGCTGTTTTTT.

V gene TRBV15 combines with J gene TRBJ1-5; 8 nucleotides match TRBD1. The CDR3 totals 13 residues. Germline CDR1 and CDR2: LNHNV and YYDKDF (reference sequence). V shed 6 bases, J shed 7 bases, and the junction held 5 bases outside the gene matches. CDR3 nucleotides: TGTGCCACCAGACAAGACAGGGGCCAGCCCCAGCATTTT. As protein: CATRQDRGQPQHF.

This clone was observed a few times. The genes are TRBV5-4 and TRBJ2-1; possibly TRBD1 for D (6 bases). Germline loops: CDR1 SGHNT, CDR2 YYREEE (reference sequence). CDR3 size: 12 residues. Deletions cut 8 bases from V and 7 bases from J, with 13 bases between. CDR3 loop: CASAPDRNEQFF. In DNA form, the CDR3 reads TGTGCCAGTGCCCCCGACAGGAATGAGCAGTTCTTC.

The rearrangement joins TRBV4-3 to TRBJ1-2, with TRBD1 as a possible D gene (6 bases). The V gene lost 1 base and the J gene lost 4 bases, with 13 bases spanning the gap. This CDR3 has 15 amino acids. Germline V gives CDR1 LGHNA, CDR2 YSLEER. The DNA for the CDR3 is TGCGCCAGCAGCCAAGTGGGACGGGGGGCCTATGGCTACACCTTC. It specifies CASSQVGRGAYGYTF.

The J gene is TRBJ2-7, the V gene TRBV30; 8 positions agree with TRBD1. The length of the CDR3 is 12 residues. V lost 2 bases and J lost 3; bases outside the gene matches: 0. Germline lookup yields CDR1 GTSNPN and CDR2 SVGIG (reference sequence). Written as DNA, the CDR3 is TGTGCCTGGAGTACAGGGGGCTACGAGCAGTACTTC. Translating it yields CAWSTGGYEQYF.

This chain joins TRBV13 and TRBJ2-2; D is uncertain. The length of the CDR3 is 13 residues. V was cut by 0 bases and J by 7 bases, with 6 bases left in between. Germline V gene sequence: CDR1 PRHDT, CDR2 FYEKMQ (reference sequence). CDR3 in amino acids: CASSLGLSGELFF. The CDR3 region has the DNA TGTGCCAGCAGCTTAGGCCTAAGCGGGGAGCTGTTTTTT.

By proportion, this clone is medium-sized. This chain connects TRBV19 to TRBJ2-1; 14 bases are a match to TRBD2. The length of the CDR3 is 19 residues. V gave up 2 bases and J gave up 8 bases; unmatched junction bases: 14. From germline, CDR1 is LNHDA and CDR2 SQIVND (reference sequence). The CDR3, as DNA: TGTGCCAGTAGTATACAGCCGGGACTAGCGGGAGATTTCTTAGATGAGCAGTTCTTC. Amino acid sequence: CASSIQPGLAGDFLDEQFF. The entire variable domain, with the rest obtained from reference TRBV19 and TRBJ2-1, is as follows: DGGITQSPKYLFRKEGQNVTLSCEQNLNHDAMYWYRQDPGQGLRLIYYSQIVNDFQKGDIAEGYSVSREKKESFPLTVTSAQKNPTAFYLCASSIQPGLAGDFLDEQFFGPGTRLTVL.

This chain uses TRBV19 with TRBJ2-2; D might be TRBD2 (6 bases). Germline CDR1 and CDR2: LNHDA and SQIVND (reference sequence). The CDR3 is made up of 12 amino acids. V was pared by 7 bases and J by 8 bases, with 11 bases between. CDR3 nucleotide sequence: TGTGCCAGTACTCGGAGGGTTGGGGAGCTGTTTTTT. It specifies CASTRRVGELFF.

The chain recombines TRBV2 with TRBJ1-4; no firm D call. The germline CDR1 and CDR2 sequences are SNHLY and FYNNEI. Trimming took off 7 bases at V and 5 bases at J, with 8 bases between the two ends. The CDR3 spans 12 residues. CDR3 amino acids: CASTFGNEKLFF. As DNA, the CDR3 is TGTGCCAGCACATTTGGGAATGAAAAACTGTTTTTT.

This clone has a handful of counts. This chain links TRBV28 with TRBJ1-1, with D unresolved. The germline V and J ends were trimmed by 11 bases and 1 base, with 14 bases remaining between them. CDR1 and CDR2 from the germline V gene are MDHEN and SYDVKM. The CDR3 is 13 amino acids. The CDR3 region has the DNA TGTGCCTCCTCGCCTTGGCAGAACACTGAAGCTTTCTTT. This sequence encodes CASSPWQNTEAFF.

The chain combines TRBV28 with TRBJ2-7; 10 bases are shared with TRBD1. Germline V gene data show CDR1 as MDHEN and CDR2 as SYDVKM. J was trimmed by 5 bases and V by 5 bases; bases with no gene match: 3. The CDR3 consists of 13 residues. The chain's CDR3 is CASSRTGGDEQYF. The CDR3 nucleotides read TGTGCCAGCAGTCGGACAGGGGGAGACGAGCAGTACTTC. Complete variable domain (other parts from reference TRBV28 and TRBJ2-7): DVKVTQSSRYLVKRTGEKVFLECVQDMDHENMFWYRQDPGLGLRLIYFSYDVKMKEKGDIPEGYSVSREKKERFSLILESASTNQTSMYLCASSRTGGDEQYFGPGTRLTVT.